The 27 T cell receptor beta chains given below trace back to one sample, sequenced in a study of identical twins. TCRdb re-derived calls from the 5' RACE reads in MiXCR, one entry per CDR3 protein. This table has about 1.7 million distinct CDR3 sequences, 32% appearing once. The sequencing sample was made of cord blood. The receptors originated from a newborn girl in good health.

The chain combines TRBV20-1 with TRBJ1-5, with D possibly matching TRBD1 (5 bases). The CDR3 covers 14 residues. Trimming took off 5 bases at V and 3 bases at J, with 14 bases between the two ends. Germline values: CDR1 DFQATT, CDR2 SNEGSKA (reference sequence). The CDR3 DNA reads as TGCAGTGCTCTCGGGACGGATAACAATCAGCCCCAGCATTTT. As protein: CSALGTDNNQPQHF.

The chain has TRBV28 and TRBJ1-3; D is uncertain. CDR1 and CDR2 from the germline V gene are MDHEN and SYDVKM. V was pared by 0 bases and J by 0 bases, with 9 bases between. The CDR3 is made up of 16 amino acids. DNA for the CDR3: TGTGCCAGCAGTTTATGGACGGGCGACTCTGGAAACACCATATATTTT. This codes for CASSLWTGDSGNTIYF.

The rearrangement links TRBV25-1 to TRBJ1-1; D is ambiguous. This CDR3 has 15 residues. Germline lookup yields CDR1 MGHDK and CDR2 SYGVNS. V lost 0 bases, J lost 5 bases, and 13 bases lay in between. CDR3 nucleotide sequence: TGTGCCAGCAGTGAATATCCAATCGCCGGGACTGAAGCTTTCTTT. This codes for CASSEYPIAGTEAFF.

This chain connects TRBV7-8 to TRBJ1-2, with D possibly TRBD1 on 6 matching bases. The V gene's germline CDR1 is SGHVS and CDR2 FQNEAQ. The V and J ends lost 1 base and 3 bases respectively, with 9 bases between them. This CDR3 has 14 amino acids. CDR3 coding DNA: TGTGCCAGCAGCTTAGAGGAGGGGGACTATGGCTACACCTTC. Its protein is CASSLEEGDYGYTF. The full variable domain, rest sourced from reference TRBV7-8 and TRBJ1-2, is GAGVSQSPRYKVAKRGQDVALRCDPISGHVSLFWYQQALGQGPEFLTYFQNEAQLDKSGLPSDRFFAERPEGSVSTLKIQRTQQEDSAVYLCASSLEEGDYGYTFGSGTRLTVV.

On this clonotype itself: A read error may account for a junction end that differs from germline. The chain joins TRBV12-3 or TRBV12-4 to TRBJ1-2; D is undetermined. The CDR3 has 13 amino acids. CDR3 residues: CASSSTTGYGHTF. In DNA form, the CDR3 reads TGTGCCAGCAGTTCGACGACGGGGTATGGCCACACCTTC.

Comment on this clonotype: This may be a read error: a much more frequent sequence differs by one nucleotide. This chain joins TRBV6-6 and TRBJ2-4; D perhaps matches TRBD1 (6 bases). The J call may be in error: the DNA end matches TRBJ2-7 better. This CDR3 is 14 amino acids long. Germline CDR1 and CDR2: MNHNY and SVGAGI (reference sequence). CDR3 sequence reads: CASSPLTGCHEQYF. The CDR3 DNA reads as TGTGCCAGCAGTCCCCTGACAGGATGCCACGAGCAGTACTTC.

The CDR3 bases are TGTGCCAGCAGTTACTCGCGACAGGGCGGCACTGAAGCTTTCTTT. It specifies CASSYSRQGGTEAFF. This sequence joins TRBV6-6 and TRBJ1-1, with TRBD1 identical over 7 bases. This CDR3 has 15 residues. Germline trimming cut 0 bases from V and 4 bases from J; bases unmatched to any gene: 5. Germline CDR1 reads MNHNY; CDR2 reads SVGAGI (reference sequence).

This clonotype was counted at least ten times. As DNA, the CDR3 is TGTGCCAGCAGTACAAACGTGGGAGGGCAGTTCTTC. The encoded protein is CASSTNVGGQFF. The chain recombines TRBV12-3 or TRBV12-4 with TRBJ2-1, with D perhaps matching TRBD2 (6 bases). Trimming shortened V by 5 bases and J by 12 bases, and 14 bases separated the two germline ends. CDR3 length: 12 residues.

The V gene is TRBV29-1, the J gene TRBJ2-1, with TRBD1 matching over 8 bases. CDR3 length: 15 amino acids. Trimming at V came to 6 bases and at J to 4 bases, leaving 11 bases not matched to a gene. From germline, CDR1 is SQVTM and CDR2 ANQGSEA. CDR3 region: CSVAMGTGGYNEQFF. The CDR3, as DNA: TGCAGCGTCGCAATGGGGACAGGAGGATACAATGAGCAGTTCTTC.

The gene calls are TRBV18 and TRBJ2-7, with D possibly being TRBD2 (5 bases). The CDR3 is made up of 12 amino acids. Trimming cost V 3 bases and J 6 bases, with 9 bases left between them. Germline values: CDR1 KGHSH, CDR2 LQKENI. The CDR3: CASSPIEGEQYF. CDR3 DNA sequence: TGTGCCAGCTCACCGATTGAGGGCGAGCAGTACTTC.

The rearrangement uses TRBV2 and TRBJ2-4, with 8 bases that match TRBD2. The CDR3 has 17 amino acids. V trimming: 4 bases; J trimming: 0 bases; junction bases outside the gene matches: 8. In germline, CDR1 is SNHLY, CDR2 FYNNEI. CDR3 coding DNA: TGTGCCAGCAGTGCACTAGGGACTAGTGTAGCCAAAAACATTCAGTACTTC. Translating it yields CASSALGTSVAKNIQYF. Based on the CDR3 plus reference TRBV2 and TRBJ2-4, the full variable domain is EPEVTQTPSHQVTQMGQEVILRCVPISNHLYFYWYRQILGQKVEFLVSFYNNEISEKSEIFDDQFSVERPDGSNFTLKIRSTKLEDSAMYFCASSALGTSVAKNIQYFGAGTRLSVL.

The V and J genes are TRBV27 and TRBJ2-3; 7 bases agree with TRBD2. The CDR3 is 17 amino acids. V dropped 2 bases and J dropped 3; count of bases not matched to a gene: 11. The V gene's germline CDR1 is MNHEY and CDR2 SMNVEV (reference sequence). The CDR3 region has the DNA TGTGCCAGCAGTTTACTGCGCGGGAGTATCCCAACAGATACGCAGTATTTT. Protein: CASSLLRGSIPTDTQYF.

The chain has TRBV4-1 and TRBJ2-1; TRBD2 aligns across 7 bases. CDR3 length: 14 amino acids. The germline V gene encodes CDR1 MGHRA and CDR2 YSYEKL. Trimming took 1 base from V and 8 from J; bases not matched to a gene: 5. In nucleotides, the CDR3 is TGCGCCAGCAGCCAAGTACTAGCGATGGATGAGCAGTTCTTC. Translated, it gives CASSQVLAMDEQFF.

This clonotype has more than one count but fewer than ten. V and J are TRBV28 and TRBJ1-4; D gene ambiguous. The ends were cut back, 6 bases at V and 3 bases at J, with 11 bases in the middle. This CDR3 is built from 14 residues. CDR1 and CDR2 from the germline V gene are MDHEN and SYDVKM. The CDR3 DNA reads TGTGCCAGCAGCTCCCCATGGGCTAATGAAAAACTGTTTTTT. This translates into CASSSPWANEKLFF.

V gene TRBV5-1 combines with J gene TRBJ2-1; the match to TRBD2 covers 9 bases. Judging by the DNA end, TRBJ2-7 fits better; the J call may be wrong. CDR1 SGHRS and CDR2 YFSETQ come from the germline V gene. The CDR3 has 15 amino acids. For the CDR3, the DNA is TGCGCCAGCAGCTTCCAGACTAGCGGATCCTACGAGCAGTACTTC. Its translation is CASSFQTSGSYEQYF.

V is TRBV20-1 and J is TRBJ2-1; D is unresolved. The CDR3 consists of 15 residues. V lost 6 bases and J lost 5, with 20 bases in between. The germline V gene encodes CDR1 DFQATT and CDR2 SNEGSKA (reference sequence). The CDR3 region has the DNA TGCAGTGCCAGCGACCCCATTAATAGGAACAATGAGCAGTTCTTC. Protein product: CSASDPINRNNEQFF.

This clonotype was recorded a few times. The chain combines TRBV20-1 with TRBJ2-7; TRBD2 aligns across 8 bases. CDR1 and CDR2 (germline): DFQATT, SNEGSKA (reference sequence). The CDR3 loop spans 15 amino acids. Trimming cost V 2 bases and J 5 bases; bases outside gene matches: 11. DNA for the CDR3: TGCAGTGCTAGACCCCCCGGGACTAGGGCCAACGAGCAGTACTTC. It translates to CSARPPGTRANEQYF.

The chain recombines TRBV20-1 with TRBJ1-1; 7 nucleotides align to TRBD1. CDR3 length: 14 residues. Germline values: CDR1 DFQATT, CDR2 SNEGSKA (reference sequence). Losses at the gene ends were 0 bases for V and 6 bases for J; bases not matched to a gene: 7. The CDR3, as DNA: TGCAGTGCTAGAGACAGGGGGAGAGGGGCTGAAGCTTTCTTT. This codes for CSARDRGRGAEAFF.

The table lists this clonotype with many counts. V gene TRBV20-1 combines with J gene TRBJ2-7; D is ambiguous. The CDR3 runs 9 residues. CDR1 and CDR2 (germline): DFQATT, SNEGSKA (reference sequence). Trimming took off 7 bases at V and 5 bases at J, with 6 bases between the two ends. CDR3 sequence reads: CSGGNEQYF. CDR3 nucleotides: TGCAGTGGGGGTAACGAGCAGTACTTC.

This clonotype has a handful of counts. The chain joins TRBV9 to TRBJ1-2, with 9 positions matching TRBD1. This CDR3 contains 16 residues. Germline V gene sequence: CDR1 SGDLS, CDR2 YYNGEE. V was clipped by 0 bases and J by 4 bases; unmatched bases: 7. CDR3 nucleotides: TGTGCCAGCAGCGTAGTGGGTACAGGGGGCGGCTATGGCTACACCTTC. Translated: CASSVVGTGGGYGYTF.

This chain joins TRBV7-2 and TRBJ1-3; D is unresolved. CDR1 and CDR2 from the germline V gene are SGHTA and FQGNSA. V lost 5 bases and J 0 bases, leaving 11 bases between the germline ends. This CDR3 has 15 residues. The CDR3 coding sequence is TGTGCCAGCAGCCCGAGACCGGTCTCTGGAAACACCATATATTTT. It specifies CASSPRPVSGNTIYF.

This chain links TRBV5-6 with TRBJ2-3, with TRBD2 identical over 7 bases. Unmatched junction bases numbered 8, after V lost 1 base and J lost 3 bases. CDR3 length: 16 amino acids. The germline CDR1 and CDR2 sequences are SGHDT and YYEEEE. In nucleotides, the CDR3 is TGTGCCAGCAGCTTGTTTATGACAGCGGGAACAGATACGCAGTATTTT. As protein: CASSLFMTAGTDTQYF.

The chain combines TRBV5-1 with TRBJ2-5; TRBD2 matches at 10 bases. The CDR3 contains 14 residues. Looked up from germline, CDR1 is SGHRS and CDR2 is YFSETQ. J lost 3 bases, V lost 4 bases, and 3 bases had no gene match. CDR3 protein: CASSATSGKETQYF. The CDR3 DNA sequence: TGCGCCAGCAGCGCCACTAGCGGGAAAGAGACCCAGTACTTC. The variable domain in full, with the rest retrieved from reference TRBV5-1 and TRBJ2-5, is KAGVTQTPRYLIKTRGQQVTLSCSPISGHRSVSWYQQTPGQGLQFLFEYFSETQRNKGNFPGRFSGRQFSNSRSEMNVSTLELGDSALYLCASSATSGKETQYFGPGTRLLVL.

This clonotype has at least ten counts. The CDR3 coding sequence is TGTGCCAGCAGCCAAGTCGACTTCGCTACGCAGTATTTT. Translating it yields CASSQVDFATQYF. The rearrangement links TRBV14 to TRBJ2-3; no clear D gene. The germline V and J ends were trimmed by 1 base and 8 bases, with 10 bases remaining between them. Looked up from germline, CDR1 is SGHDN and CDR2 is FVKESK. The CDR3 runs 13 residues.

This clonotype was observed a handful of times. This sequence joins TRBV28 and TRBJ2-3, with no clear D. V lost 0 bases and J 4 bases, leaving 8 bases between the germline ends. The CDR3 loop spans 14 amino acids. Germline CDR1 and CDR2: MDHEN and SYDVKM. CDR3 coding DNA: TGTGCCAGCAGTTTATGGTCTACTTCAGATACGCAGTATTTT. It yields the protein CASSLWSTSDTQYF.

In this sample, this clonotype turned up many times. The chain carries TRBV5-1 and TRBJ2-1, with D maybe TRBD2 (6 bases). Germline CDR1 and CDR2: SGHRS and YFSETQ. The CDR3 totals 15 residues. V dropped 2 bases and J dropped 9 bases, with 18 bases sitting between them. The chain's CDR3 is CASSLGTPSWGEQFF. The CDR3 DNA reads TGCGCCAGCAGCTTAGGGACTCCATCTTGGGGTGAGCAGTTCTTC.

This clonotype has more than one count but fewer than ten. The V call is TRBV6-6, the J call TRBJ2-6; the match to TRBD1 covers 7 bases. The trim removed 6 bases at V and 4 bases at J, leaving 9 bases unmatched. Germline V CDR1 and CDR2: MNHNY, SVGAGI (reference sequence). The CDR3 loop spans 16 amino acids. CDR3 bases: TGTGCCAGCAGCCGGCTGGGGACAGCCGGGGCCAACGTCCTGACTTTC. Protein: CASSRLGTAGANVLTF.